The 25 T cell receptor beta chains below all came from one sample that was sequenced in a study of blood T cell repertoires in COVID-19 (dated by TCRdb to 2018 to 2021). Library preparation was by the immunoSEQ multiplex PCR assay. TCRdb took this table from immuneACCESS and kept in-frame rearrangements with V and J called. Such tables lack part of the clones; where checked against another copy, unresolved V genes explain under half of the gap, and the rest is unexplained. Counted in this sample were about 76,000 clones; approximately 86% of them appeared once. Of the sample, about 18% falls within the top ten clones. Sequencing was carried out using peripheral blood. These receptor sequences come from a human donor in a cohort sampled during active COVID-19.

This chain connects TRBV18 to TRBJ2-7; D uncertain. With 8 bases removed from V and 0 bases from J, the gap between germline ends came to 11 bases. The CDR3 totals 13 residues. The germline CDR1 and CDR2 sequences are KGHSH and LQKENI. The CDR3 coding sequence is TGTGCCAGCCACAGCTCGAGCTCCTACGAGCAGTACTTC. Encoded protein: CASHSSSSYEQYF.

V and J are TRBV5-4 and TRBJ1-2, with D possibly being TRBD1 (6 bases). CDR1 SGHNT and CDR2 YYREEE come from the germline V gene (reference sequence). The CDR3 consists of 15 residues. V lost 5 bases and J lost 4, with 18 bases in between. This chain's CDR3 is CASSSSGTRGYGYTF. The CDR3 coding sequence is TGTGCCAGCAGTTCCTCCGGGACAAGGGGCTATGGCTACACCTTC.

J is TRBJ2-7 and V is TRBV5-6; tentatively, D is TRBD2 (6 bases). CDR1 SGHDT and CDR2 YYEEEE come from the germline V gene. The V and J ends lost 3 bases and 5 bases respectively, with 21 bases between them. The CDR3 loop spans 16 amino acids. The CDR3 DNA follows: TGTGCCAGCAGCTCCGAGCGGGTAGGCAACCCGAACGAGCAGTACTTC. The encoded protein is CASSSERVGNPNEQYF.

This clone showed up just once. V is TRBV4-2 and J is TRBJ1-4; D possibly corresponds to TRBD1 (5 bases). Germline loops: CDR1 LGHNA, CDR2 YNFKEQ. V shed 3 bases and J shed 6 bases, with 14 bases lying between them. This CDR3 spans 15 amino acids. CDR3 coding DNA: TGTGCCAGCAGCCAGACCCAGGGATTACATGAAAAACTGTTTTTT. Encoded protein: CASSQTQGLHEKLFF.

J is TRBJ2-4 and V is TRBV19; D not resolved. Germline V lookup: CDR1 LNHDA, CDR2 SQIVND (reference sequence). V was cut by 7 bases and J by 0 bases, with 19 bases left in between. The CDR3 covers 17 residues. CDR3 sequence: CASISPSRRLAKNIQYF. The CDR3 DNA reads as TGTGCCAGTATTAGTCCCTCCCGGAGACTAGCCAAAAACATTCAGTACTTC. The whole variable domain, filled in from reference TRBV19 and TRBJ2-4, reads DGGITQSPKYLFRKEGQNVTLSCEQNLNHDAMYWYRQDPGQGLRLIYYSQIVNDFQKGDIAEGYSVSREKKESFPLTVTSAQKNPTAFYLCASISPSRRLAKNIQYFGAGTRLSVL.

This rearrangement joins TRBV27 to TRBJ2-5; 7 bases align to TRBD2. CDR1 is MNHEY, CDR2 SMNVEV, per germline (reference sequence). The CDR3 consists of 15 residues. V was clipped by 4 bases and J by 0 bases; unmatched bases: 5. The CDR3 protein is CASSSPAGYQETQYF. Here the CDR3 DNA reads TGTGCCAGCAGTTCGCCAGCGGGGTACCAAGAGACCCAGTACTTC.

The chain employs TRBV1 and TRBJ2-5; the D call TRBD2 from the table was never checked on the DNA. TRBV1 is assigned pseudogene status. CDR3 length equals 16 residues. DNA for the CDR3: TGCACCAGCAGCCAAGATAGCGCGGGTCCTCAAGAGACCCAGTACTTC. Amino acids: CTSSQDSAGPQETQYF.

This clone was recorded only once. The chain carries TRBV6-2 or TRBV6-3 and TRBJ1-4, with unresolved D. The length of the CDR3 is 19 residues. Trimming pared 4 bases from V and 3 bases from J, leaving 24 bases between. Germline lookup yields CDR1 MNHEY and CDR2 SVGEGT. CDR3 sequence: CASSSRPGSTDIANEKLFF. CDR3 DNA sequence: TGTGCCAGCAGTTCCCGCCCGGGGAGTACGGATATAGCTAATGAAAAACTGTTTTTT.

A few counts support this clone. The gene calls are TRBV6-5 and TRBJ2-7; 7 nucleotides match TRBD2. V lost 6 bases, J lost 6 bases, and 2 bases stayed unmatched. Germline V lookup: CDR1 MNHEY, CDR2 SVGAGI. The length of the CDR3 is 11 residues. The CDR3 is CASSPGGEQYF. DNA for the CDR3: TGTGCCAGCAGCCCGGGGGGCGAGCAGTACTTC.

The chain joins TRBV3-1 (or the pseudogene TRBV3-2) to TRBJ1-1; D perhaps matches TRBD1 (5 bases). Germline V gene sequence: CDR1 LGHDT, CDR2 YNNKEL (reference sequence). V was trimmed by 1 base and J by 5 bases, leaving 11 bases between them. CDR3 length: 14 amino acids. The CDR3 spells CASSQVGTSTEAFF. DNA for the CDR3: TGTGCCAGCAGCCAAGTAGGGACTTCTACTGAAGCTTTCTTT.

The chain has TRBV15 and TRBJ1-2, with 7 bases aligning to TRBD1. This CDR3 comprises 15 residues. Germline V CDR1 and CDR2: LNHNV, YYDKDF (reference sequence). With 1 base clipped from V and 5 bases from J, the junction kept 7 bases outside the gene matches. The CDR3 region is CATSRASEGAYGYTF. For the CDR3, the DNA is TGTGCCACCAGCAGAGCTTCCGAGGGGGCGTATGGCTACACCTTC.

The chain carries TRBV4-1 and TRBJ1-6; TRBD1 aligns across 7 bases. J lost 6 bases, V lost 4 bases, and 18 bases had no gene match. This CDR3 comprises 19 residues. Germline-derived CDR1 and CDR2 are MGHRA and YSYEKL. The CDR3 bases are TGCGCCAGCAGCCTAGACTGGGACAGCTTGCGGAGGGGTAATTCACCCCTCCACTTT. Its protein product is CASSLDWDSLRRGNSPLHF.

The rearrangement links TRBV6-5 to TRBJ1-5, with D possibly matching TRBD1 (5 bases). The CDR3 is made up of 13 amino acids. The germline CDR1 and CDR2 sequences are MNHEY and SVGAGI. V was pared by 6 bases and J by 2 bases, with 8 bases between. CDR3 nucleotide sequence: TGTGCCAGCAGACGGACACGCAATCAGCCCCAGCATTTT. Amino acid sequence: CASRRTRNQPQHF.

The CDR3 region has the DNA TGTGCCAGCAGTCCATACCCCGGACTAGCGGAACGTTACGAGCAGTACTTC. Translation gives CASSPYPGLAERYEQYF. The gene calls are TRBV28 and TRBJ2-7; 10 bases align to TRBD2. V lost 5 bases and J lost 4; bases outside the gene matches: 14. The CDR3 contains 17 residues. Germline V gene data show CDR1 as MDHEN and CDR2 as SYDVKM.

The rearrangement joins TRBV30 to TRBJ1-5; D is unclear. V lost 0 bases to trimming and J lost 1 base, with 10 bases between them. The CDR3 extends over 15 amino acids. Per the germline V gene, CDR1 is GTSNPN and CDR2 is SVGIG (reference sequence). CDR3 residues: CAWSVRGVSNQPQHF. The CDR3 bases are TGTGCCTGGAGTGTACGGGGTGTCAGCAATCAGCCCCAGCATTTT.

This clone was detected once. The CDR3 nucleotides read TGTGCCAGCAGTCCCGGACACCGAGACACCGGGGAGCTGTTTTTT. Protein product: CASSPGHRDTGELFF. The chain combines TRBV6-6 with TRBJ2-2, with D tentatively TRBD1 (5 bases). Germline values: CDR1 MNHNY, CDR2 SVGAGI (reference sequence). V was clipped by 5 bases and J by 3 bases, with 13 bases between them. This CDR3 is 15 amino acids long.

The chain carries TRBV5-4 and TRBJ2-3; maybe TRBD1 (5 bases). This CDR3 is 16 amino acids long. Trimming cost V 0 bases and J 6 bases, with 17 bases left between them. The germline CDR1 and CDR2 sequences are SGHNT and YYREEE (reference sequence). The CDR3 sequence: CASSLVAQALGDTQYF. DNA of the CDR3: TGTGCCAGCAGCTTGGTTGCACAGGCCCTTGGGGATACGCAGTATTTT. Variable domain in full (rest from reference TRBV5-4 and TRBJ2-3): ETGVTQSPTHLIKTRGQQVTLRCSSQSGHNTVSWYQQALGQGPQFIFQYYREEENGRGNFPPRFSGLQFPNYSSELNVNALELDDSALYLCASSLVAQALGDTQYFGPGTRLTVL.

This chain connects TRBV7-3 to TRBJ2-3; 7 bases match TRBD2. V lost 4 bases and J lost 0; bases outside the gene matches: 7. The CDR3 has 16 residues. Germline CDR1 and CDR2: SGHTA and FQGTGA. The CDR3 DNA sequence: TGTGCCAGCAGCTACTCGGGGCGGGGGAGCACAGATACGCAGTATTTT. It is translated as CASSYSGRGSTDTQYF.

The rearrangement links TRBV3-1 (or the pseudogene TRBV3-2) to TRBJ1-1, with TRBD1 matching 7 bases. Germline lookup yields CDR1 LGHDT and CDR2 YNNKEL (reference sequence). The CDR3 totals 11 residues. V lost 5 bases, J lost 9 bases, and 3 bases stayed unmatched. The CDR3 reads CASSEQGKAFF. Written as DNA, the CDR3 is TGTGCCAGCAGCGAACAGGGGAAAGCTTTCTTT.

The V gene is TRBV5-1, the J gene TRBJ2-3, with 14 bases aligning to TRBD2. V lost 1 base, J lost 5 bases, and 6 bases stayed unmatched. The CDR3 is 17 amino acids. Germline CDR1 is SGHRS and CDR2 is YFSETQ. CDR3 DNA: TGCGCCAGCAGCTTGCCGACTAGCGGGGGGGCGGAAGATACGCAGTATTTT. Its translation is CASSLPTSGGAEDTQYF.

The chain recombines TRBV24-1 with TRBJ1-2; TRBD1 matches at 7 bases. The germline CDR1 and CDR2 sequences are KGHDR and SFDVKD. CDR3 size: 14 residues. With 3 bases clipped from V and 3 bases from J, the junction kept 3 bases outside the gene matches. This CDR3 is CATSDRDSYYGYTF. CDR3 DNA sequence: TGTGCCACCAGTGATCGGGACAGCTACTATGGCTACACCTTC.

The chain joins TRBV24-1 to TRBJ2-2; 10 bases map to TRBD1. V was clipped by 3 bases and J by 4 bases; unmatched bases: 7. Germline CDR1 is KGHDR and CDR2 is SFDVKD. CDR3 length equals 17 residues. CDR3 bases: TGTGCCACCAGTGATCCCGGACAGGGGGTTAGCACCGGGGAGCTGTTTTTT. It translates to CATSDPGQGVSTGELFF.

The chain is built from TRBV9 and TRBJ2-3; TRBD2 matches at 11 bases. Looked up from germline, CDR1 is SGDLS and CDR2 is YYNGEE. The CDR3 loop spans 18 amino acids. V was clipped by 1 base and J by 2 bases; unmatched bases: 9. CDR3 region: CASSVTSGGPVYTDTQYF. The CDR3 nucleotides read TGTGCCAGCAGCGTAACTAGCGGGGGCCCCGTTTACACAGATACGCAGTATTTT.

The chain uses TRBV3-1 (or the pseudogene TRBV3-2) and TRBJ1-2, with 8 positions matching TRBD1. Germline V gene lookup returns CDR1 LGHDT and CDR2 YNNKEL (reference sequence). The junction had 10 bases not matched to a gene; V was cut back by 4 bases and J by 6 bases. The CDR3 is made up of 15 amino acids. The CDR3, as DNA: TGTGCCAGCAGCCGACTTCGCAGGGGGCGGAATGGCTACACCTTC. This translates into CASSRLRRGRNGYTF.

The rearrangement joins TRBV5-8 to TRBJ1-5, with D unresolved. This CDR3 is 14 amino acids long. V was trimmed by 2 bases and J by 2 bases, leaving 8 bases between them. From germline, CDR1 is SGHTS and CDR2 YDEGEE. CDR3 bases: TGTGCCAGCAGCTTTGGGCTGCGCAATCAGCCCCAGCATTTT. Translating gives CASSFGLRNQPQHF. The whole variable domain, remainder taken from reference TRBV5-8 and TRBJ1-5, is EAGVTQSPTHLIKTRGQQATLRCSPISGHTSVYWYQQALGLGLQFLLWYDEGEERNRGNFPPRFSGRQFPNYSSELNVNALELEDSALYLCASSFGLRNQPQHFGDGTRLSIL.